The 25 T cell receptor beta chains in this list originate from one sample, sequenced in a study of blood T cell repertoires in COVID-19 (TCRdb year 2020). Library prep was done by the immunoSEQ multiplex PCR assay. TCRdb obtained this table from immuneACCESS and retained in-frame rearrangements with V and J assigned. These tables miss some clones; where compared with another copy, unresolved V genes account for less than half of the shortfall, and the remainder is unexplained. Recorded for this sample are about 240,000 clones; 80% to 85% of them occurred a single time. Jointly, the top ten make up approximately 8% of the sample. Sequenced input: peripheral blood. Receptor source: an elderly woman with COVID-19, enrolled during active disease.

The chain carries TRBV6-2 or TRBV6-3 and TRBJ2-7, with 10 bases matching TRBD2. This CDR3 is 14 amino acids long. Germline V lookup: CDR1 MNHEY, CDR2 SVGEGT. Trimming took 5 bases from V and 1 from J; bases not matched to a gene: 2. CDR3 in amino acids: CASSRTSGSYEQYF. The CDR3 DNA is TGTGCCAGCAGTCGGACTAGCGGATCCTACGAGCAGTACTTC.

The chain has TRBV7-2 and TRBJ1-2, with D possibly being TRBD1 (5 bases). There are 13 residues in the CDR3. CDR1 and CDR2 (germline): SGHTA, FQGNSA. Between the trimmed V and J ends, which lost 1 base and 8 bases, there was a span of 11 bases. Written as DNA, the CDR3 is TGTGCCAGCAGCTTAGAAGGGGCACGGGGCTACACCTTC. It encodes CASSLEGARGYTF.

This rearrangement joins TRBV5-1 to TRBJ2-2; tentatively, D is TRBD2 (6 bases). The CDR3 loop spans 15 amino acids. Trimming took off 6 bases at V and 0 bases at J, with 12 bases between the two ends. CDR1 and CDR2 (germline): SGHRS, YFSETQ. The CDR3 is CASNPGGTNTGELFF. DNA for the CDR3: TGCGCCAGCAACCCCGGGGGAACGAACACCGGGGAGCTGTTTTTT. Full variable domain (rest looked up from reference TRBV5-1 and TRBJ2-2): KAGVTQTPRYLIKTRGQQVTLSCSPISGHRSVSWYQQTPGQGLQFLFEYFSETQRNKGNFPGRFSGRQFSNSRSEMNVSTLELGDSALYLCASNPGGTNTGELFFGEGSRLTVL.

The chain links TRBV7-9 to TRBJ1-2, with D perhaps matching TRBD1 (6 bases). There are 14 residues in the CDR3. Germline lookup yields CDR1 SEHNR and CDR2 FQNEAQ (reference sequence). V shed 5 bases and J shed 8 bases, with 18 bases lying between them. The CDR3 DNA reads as TGTGCCAGCAGCACCCGGGGGGGGCTTAGCGGCTACACCTTC. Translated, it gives CASSTRGGLSGYTF.

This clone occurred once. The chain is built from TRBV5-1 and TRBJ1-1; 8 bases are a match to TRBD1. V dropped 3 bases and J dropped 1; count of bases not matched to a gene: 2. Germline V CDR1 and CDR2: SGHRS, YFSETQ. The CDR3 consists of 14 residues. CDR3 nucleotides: TGCGCCAGCAGCTCGACAGGGGAGAACACTGAAGCTTTCTTT. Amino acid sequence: CASSSTGENTEAFF.

The CDR3 sequence: CASSTSLTSGGGQGTQYF. The CDR3 bases are TGTGCCAGTAGTACCTCTCTGACTAGCGGGGGTGGTCAGGGGACCCAGTACTTC. The rearrangement uses TRBV19 and TRBJ2-5; the match to TRBD2 covers 12 bases. Germline-derived CDR1 and CDR2 are LNHDA and SQIVND (reference sequence). V lost 4 bases to trimming and J lost 7 bases; unmatched junction nucleotides: 16. This CDR3 is 18 amino acids long.

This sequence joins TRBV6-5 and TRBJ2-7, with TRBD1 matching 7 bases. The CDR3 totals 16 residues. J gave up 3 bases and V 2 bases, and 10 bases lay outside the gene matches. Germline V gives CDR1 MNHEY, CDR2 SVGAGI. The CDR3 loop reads CASSYLTRDSFYEQYF. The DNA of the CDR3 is TGTGCCAGCAGTTACCTTACCCGGGACAGCTTCTACGAGCAGTACTTC.

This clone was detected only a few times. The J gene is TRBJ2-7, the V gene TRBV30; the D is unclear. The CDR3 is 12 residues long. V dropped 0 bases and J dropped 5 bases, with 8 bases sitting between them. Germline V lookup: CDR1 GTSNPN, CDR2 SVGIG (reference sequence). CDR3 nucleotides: TGTGCCTGGAGTGTAATGGGCGACGAGCAGTACTTC. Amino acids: CAWSVMGDEQYF. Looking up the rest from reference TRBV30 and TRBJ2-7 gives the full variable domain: SQTIHQWPATLVQPVGSPLSLECTVEGTSNPNLYWYRQAAGRGLQLLFYSVGIGQISSEVPQNLSASRPQDRQFILSSKKLLLSDSGFYLCAWSVMGDEQYFGPGTRLTVT.

The CDR3 bases are TGCAGCGTTGATCGAAATACAGGATCCGGCGGCTACACCTTC. Translating it yields CSVDRNTGSGGYTF. This chain uses TRBV29-1 with TRBJ1-2; a weak D match, TRBD1 (5 bases). Germline lookup yields CDR1 SQVTM and CDR2 ANQGSEA. The CDR3 extends over 14 amino acids. V was clipped by 3 bases and J by 8 bases, with 19 bases between them.

CDR3 region: CNPTAGDEQFF. DNA for the CDR3: TGCAATCCGACCGCAGGGGATGAGCAGTTCTTC. This chain joins TRBV20-1 and TRBJ2-1, with D possibly TRBD1 on 6 matching bases. The CDR3 has 11 amino acids. Germline CDR1 and CDR2: DFQATT and SNEGSKA (reference sequence).

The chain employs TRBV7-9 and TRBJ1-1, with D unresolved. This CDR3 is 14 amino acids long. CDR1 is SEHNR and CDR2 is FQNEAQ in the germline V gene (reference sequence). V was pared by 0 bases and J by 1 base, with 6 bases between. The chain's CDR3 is CASSLAWQNTEAFF. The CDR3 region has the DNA TGTGCCAGCAGCTTAGCGTGGCAGAACACTGAAGCTTTCTTT.

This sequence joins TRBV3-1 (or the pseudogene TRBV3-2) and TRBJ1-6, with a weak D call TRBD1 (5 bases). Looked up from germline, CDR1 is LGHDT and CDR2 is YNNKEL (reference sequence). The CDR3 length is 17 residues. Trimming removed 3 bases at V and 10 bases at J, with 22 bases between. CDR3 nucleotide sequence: TGTGCCAGCAGCCACGACAGTTCAACAGAATATGGGTCACCCCTCCACTTT. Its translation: CASSHDSSTEYGSPLHF.

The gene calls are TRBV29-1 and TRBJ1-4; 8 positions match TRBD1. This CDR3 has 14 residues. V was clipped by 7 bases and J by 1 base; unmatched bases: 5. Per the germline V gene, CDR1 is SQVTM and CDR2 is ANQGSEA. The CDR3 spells CSALDRGTNEKLFF. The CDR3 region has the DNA TGCAGCGCCCTAGACAGGGGAACTAATGAAAAACTGTTTTTT.

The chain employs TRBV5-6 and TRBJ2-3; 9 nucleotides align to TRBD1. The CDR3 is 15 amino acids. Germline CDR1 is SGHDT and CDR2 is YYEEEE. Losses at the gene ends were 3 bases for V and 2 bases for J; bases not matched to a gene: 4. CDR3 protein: CASSWGTGLTDTQYF. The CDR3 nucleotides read TGTGCCAGCAGCTGGGGGACAGGGCTCACAGATACGCAGTATTTT.

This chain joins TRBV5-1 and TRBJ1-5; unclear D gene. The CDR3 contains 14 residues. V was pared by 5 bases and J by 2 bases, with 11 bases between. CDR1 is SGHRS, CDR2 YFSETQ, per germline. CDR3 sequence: CASSPSTGNQPQHF. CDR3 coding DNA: TGCGCCAGCAGTCCCTCTACAGGCAATCAGCCCCAGCATTTT.

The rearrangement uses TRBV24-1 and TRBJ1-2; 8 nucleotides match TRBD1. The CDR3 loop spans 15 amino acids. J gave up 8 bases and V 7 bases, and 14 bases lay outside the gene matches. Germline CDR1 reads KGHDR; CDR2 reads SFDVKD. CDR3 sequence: CATRLYRGSQGGYTF. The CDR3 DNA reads TGTGCCACCAGACTATACAGGGGGTCTCAGGGGGGCTACACCTTC.

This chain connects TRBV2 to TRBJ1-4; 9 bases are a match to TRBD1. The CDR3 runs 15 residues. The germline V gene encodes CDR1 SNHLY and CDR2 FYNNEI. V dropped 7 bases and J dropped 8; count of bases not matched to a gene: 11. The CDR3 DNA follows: TGTGCCAGCACCTTCACAGGGGGCGGAGGAGAAAAACTGTTTTTT. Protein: CASTFTGGGGEKLFF.

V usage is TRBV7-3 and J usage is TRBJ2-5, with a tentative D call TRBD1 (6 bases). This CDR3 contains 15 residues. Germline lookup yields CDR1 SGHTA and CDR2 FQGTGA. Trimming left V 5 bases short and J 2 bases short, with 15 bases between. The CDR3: CASSGGQSKQETQYF. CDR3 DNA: TGTGCCAGCAGCGGGGGACAAAGCAAACAAGAGACCCAGTACTTC.

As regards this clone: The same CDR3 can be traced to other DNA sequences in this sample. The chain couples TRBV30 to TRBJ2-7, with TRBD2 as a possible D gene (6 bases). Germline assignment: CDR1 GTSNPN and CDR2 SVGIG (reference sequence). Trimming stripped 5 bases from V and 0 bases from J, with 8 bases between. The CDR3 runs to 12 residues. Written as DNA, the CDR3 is TGTGCCTGGGGGGACTCCTCCTACGAGCAGTACTTC. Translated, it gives CAWGDSSYEQYF. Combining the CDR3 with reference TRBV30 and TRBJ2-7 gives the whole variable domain SQTIHQWPATLVQPVGSPLSLECTVEGTSNPNLYWYRQAAGRGLQLLFYSVGIGQISSEVPQNLSASRPQDRQFILSSKKLLLSDSGFYLCAWGDSSYEQYFGPGTRLTVT.

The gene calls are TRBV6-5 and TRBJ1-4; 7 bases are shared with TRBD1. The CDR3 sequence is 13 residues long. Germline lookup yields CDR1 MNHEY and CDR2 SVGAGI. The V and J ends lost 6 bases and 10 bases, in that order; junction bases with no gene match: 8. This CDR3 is CASSGTVLGKLFF. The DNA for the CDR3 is TGTGCCAGCAGCGGGACAGTACTCGGAAAACTGTTTTTT.

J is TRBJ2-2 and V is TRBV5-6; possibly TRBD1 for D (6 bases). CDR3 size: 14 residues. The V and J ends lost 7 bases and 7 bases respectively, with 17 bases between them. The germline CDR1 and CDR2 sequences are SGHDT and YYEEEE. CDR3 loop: CASEGQGWGGELFF. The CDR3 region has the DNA TGTGCCAGCGAGGGACAAGGATGGGGCGGGGAGCTGTTTTTT.

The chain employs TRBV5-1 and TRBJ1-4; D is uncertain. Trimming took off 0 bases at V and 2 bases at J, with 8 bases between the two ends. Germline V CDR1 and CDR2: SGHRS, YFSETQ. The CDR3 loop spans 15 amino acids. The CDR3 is CASSLGHATNEKLFF. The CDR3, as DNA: TGCGCCAGCAGCTTGGGCCACGCGACTAATGAAAAACTGTTTTTT.

CDR3 sequence: CSVAPRGTYEQYF. CDR3 DNA sequence: TGCAGCGTTGCCCCCAGGGGTACCTACGAGCAGTACTTC. The J gene is TRBJ2-7, the V gene TRBV29-1, with D tentatively TRBD1 (6 bases). CDR3 length equals 13 residues. Trimming shortened V by 4 bases and J by 2 bases, and 12 bases separated the two germline ends. Germline lookup yields CDR1 SQVTM and CDR2 ANQGSEA.

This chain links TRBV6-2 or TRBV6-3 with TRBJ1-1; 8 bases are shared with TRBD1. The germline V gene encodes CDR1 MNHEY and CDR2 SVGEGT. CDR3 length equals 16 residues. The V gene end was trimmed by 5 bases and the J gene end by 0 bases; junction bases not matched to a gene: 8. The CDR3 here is CASSLLAGGMNTEAFF. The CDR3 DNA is TGTGCCAGCAGTCTCCTCGCAGGGGGCATGAACACTGAAGCTTTCTTT.

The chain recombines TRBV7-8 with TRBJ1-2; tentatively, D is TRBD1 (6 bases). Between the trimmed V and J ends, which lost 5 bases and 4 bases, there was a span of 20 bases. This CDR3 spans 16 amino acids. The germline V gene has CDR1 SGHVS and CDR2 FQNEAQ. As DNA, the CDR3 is TGTGCCAGCAGCGCCGAACAGGGCACGGCAGTCTATGGCTACACCTTC. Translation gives CASSAEQGTAVYGYTF.